This entry is about one TCR beta chain. The record originates from a study of shared clonotypes between healthy human individuals. Study at large: Three plates each covered CD4 naive and memory; CD8 naive two, CD8 memory one.

J was trimmed by 1 base and V by 0 bases; bases with no gene match: 0. The CDR3 extends over 15 amino acids. Germline V CDR1 and CDR2: MNHNS, SASEGT. Selected positively for CCR7 and CD45RO-negative, naive CD8 cells excluded terminally differentiated effector memory CD45RA+ cells. Clones were sequenced by immunoSEQ multiplex PCR, and TCRdb holds only the in-frame ones, with some missing. The profile shows under 1 million clones, about 96% of them singletons. What was sequenced was naive CD8+ T cells sorted from blood. This clonotype was obtained from a man aged 25 to 45 in good health. This sequence joins TRBV6-1 and TRBJ1-1; TRBD1 matches 9 bases. The CDR3 loop is CASSEAGQGNTEAFF. For the CDR3, the DNA is TGTGCCAGCAGTGAAGCGGGACAGGGGAACACTGAAGCTTTCTTT.